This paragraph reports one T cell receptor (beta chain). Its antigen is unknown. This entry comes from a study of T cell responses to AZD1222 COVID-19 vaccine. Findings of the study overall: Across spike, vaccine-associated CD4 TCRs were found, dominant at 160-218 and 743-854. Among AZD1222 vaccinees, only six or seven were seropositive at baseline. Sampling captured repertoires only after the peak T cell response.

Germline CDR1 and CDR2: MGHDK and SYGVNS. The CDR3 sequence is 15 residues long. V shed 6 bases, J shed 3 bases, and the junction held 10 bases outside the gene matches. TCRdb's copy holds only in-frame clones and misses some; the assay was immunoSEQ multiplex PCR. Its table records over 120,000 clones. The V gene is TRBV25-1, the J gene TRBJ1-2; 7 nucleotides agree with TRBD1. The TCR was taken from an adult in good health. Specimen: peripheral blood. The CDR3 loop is CASSGTAPGDYGYTF. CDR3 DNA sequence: TGTGCCAGCAGCGGGACAGCCCCCGGTGACTATGGCTACACCTTC.